This TCR beta chain was identified in a study of memory CD4+ T cells and cytomegalovirus serostatus. Germline loops: CDR1 LNHDA, CDR2 SQIVND (reference sequence). V lost 1 base, J lost 7 bases, and 11 bases lay in between. CDR3 size: 14 residues. Note on this clone: As yet, its antigen is unknown.

Whole-study results and caveats: Suggested: most of the CMV-linked TCR signature lies in CD4+ memory cells.

The sort gate was single viable CD3+CD4+CD8-CD45RO+ cells for memory CD4+ T cells. After thawing, CD4+ T cells were positively selected. The authors' processing: Out-of-frame sequences were removed, leaving 2 million to 2.5 million distinct TCRbeta sequences. TCRdb's copy holds only in-frame clones and misses some; the assay was immunoSEQ multiplex PCR. V, J and clone size reflect that table, while D and trimming were determined from the DNA. Here the sample spans just under 65,000 clones, 75% to 80% being singletons. The TCR was taken from an adult in good health and CMV-seronegative. The chain uses TRBV19 and TRBJ1-5, with D perhaps TRBD1 (6 bases). Material for sequencing was memory CD4+ T cells from blood. The CDR3 sequence: CASSIVGQKQPQHF. CDR3 nucleotides: TGTGCCAGTAGTATAGTTGGACAGAAACAGCCCCAGCATTTT.